This entry describes one TCR beta chain. The antigen is undetermined. The source of the sample is a study of shared clonotypes between healthy human individuals. Study-level background: Those who served as donors were a couple of women and a few men between the ages of 18 and 49.

Overall study findings and caveats: Limitation of the genetic and exposure-history diversity represented came from the few donors.

Samples underwent the assay at deep level. Profiled with immunoSEQ multiplex PCR; TCRdb holds only in-frame clones, not every one. This table has about 2.1 million clones, 93% appearing once. This CDR3 has 16 residues. Germline-derived CDR1 and CDR2 are SGHVS and FNYEAQ. V lost 5 bases, J lost 6 bases, and 13 bases stayed unmatched. Terminally differentiated effector memory CD45RA+ cells were excluded by CCR7 positive selection of CD45RO-negative cells. The sequenced sample consisted of naive CD8+ T cells from PBMCs. This sequence originates from a man aged 18 to 29 in good health. Some clones in this sample may be carry-over from other donors' samples. The gene calls are TRBV7-6 and TRBJ2-1, with 7 positions matching TRBD2. CDR3 sequence reads: CASSSRPGTTTNEQFF. The CDR3 DNA reads as TGTGCCAGCAGCAGTAGGCCCGGGACTACCACCAATGAGCAGTTCTTC.